This TCR beta chain was profiled in a study of blood T cell repertoires in COVID-19. Study in general: Material from acute and convalescent COVID-19 was sourced from the United States, Italy and Spain. The cDNA or gDNA used as material had been derived from T cells, B-cell-depleted T cells, or PBMCs.

Profiled with immunoSEQ multiplex PCR; TCRdb holds only in-frame clones, not every one. The sample lists some 320,000 clones, about nine tenths occurring once. Participants, about 18 to 90 years old, spanned under 25 US areas. In Cohort 3, a recovered donor had either two negative PCRs, clearance, or symptom resolution. Germline-derived CDR1 and CDR2 are MNHEY and SVGAGI. The length of the CDR3 is 16 residues. With V trimmed by 0 bases and J by 4 bases, 5 bases remained unmatched. The sample comprised PBMCs or T cells enriched from blood (not recorded which). The receptor was derived from a man between 60 and 70 years old who had recovered from COVID-19. V is TRBV6-5 and J is TRBJ2-1, with TRBD2 matching 8 bases. The DNA for the CDR3 is TGTGCCAGCAGTTACTCAAGCTCGGGGGGGTACAATGAGCAGTTCTTC. This gives the protein CASSYSSSGGYNEQFF.